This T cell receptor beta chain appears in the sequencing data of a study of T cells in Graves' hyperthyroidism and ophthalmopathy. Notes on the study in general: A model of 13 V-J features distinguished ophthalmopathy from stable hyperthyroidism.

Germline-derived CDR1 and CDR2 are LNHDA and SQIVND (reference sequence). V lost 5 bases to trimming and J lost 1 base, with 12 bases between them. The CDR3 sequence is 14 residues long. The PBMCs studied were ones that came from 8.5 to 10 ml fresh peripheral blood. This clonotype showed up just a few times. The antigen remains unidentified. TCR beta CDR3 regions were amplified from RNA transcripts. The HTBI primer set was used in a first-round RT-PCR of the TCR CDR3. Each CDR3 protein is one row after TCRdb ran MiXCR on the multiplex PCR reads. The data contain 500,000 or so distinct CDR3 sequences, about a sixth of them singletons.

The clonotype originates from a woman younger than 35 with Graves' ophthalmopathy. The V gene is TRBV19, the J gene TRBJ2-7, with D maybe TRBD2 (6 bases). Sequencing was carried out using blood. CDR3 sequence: CASSAGTPSYEQYF. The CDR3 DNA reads TGTGCCAGTAGTGCGGGGACGCCTTCCTACGAGCAGTACTTC. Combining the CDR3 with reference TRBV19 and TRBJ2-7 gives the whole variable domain DGGITQSPKYLFRKEGQNVTLSCEQNLNHDAMYWYRQDPGQGLRLIYYSQIVNDFQKGDIAEGYSVSREKKESFPLTVTSAQKNPTAFYLCASSAGTPSYEQYFGPGTRLTVT.